This T cell receptor beta chain was profiled in a study of shared clonotypes between healthy human individuals. The CDR3 has 15 residues. Germline CDR1 MDHEN, CDR2 SYDVKM. The junction had 2 bases not matched to a gene; V was cut back by 2 bases and J by 3 bases. This clone appeared a single time. Measured with immunoSEQ multiplex PCR; TCRdb has only the in-frame clones, and not every one. In the table there are 1.6 million or so clones, about 96% of which are singletons. This clonotype originated in a man younger than 45 in good health. Source material: naive CD4+ T cells sorted from blood. Subset meaning: CD45RA+ positively selected. The chain joins TRBV28 to TRBJ2-5, with 11 bases fitting TRBD2. The CDR3 protein is CASSLVAGGKETQYF. The CDR3 DNA sequence: TGTGCCAGCAGTTTAGTAGCGGGAGGGAAAGAGACCCAGTACTTC.